This passage covers 25 T cell receptor beta chains from one sample sequenced in a study of blood T cell repertoires in COVID-19. Here immunoSEQ multiplex PCR was the method, and the copy in TCRdb shows in-frame clones only, minus some. Among 300,000 to 400,000 clones, 80% to 90% were seen once, and the ten largest hold around 7.8%. Sequencing was carried out using peripheral blood. The receptors stem from a woman aged 50 to 60 who had recovered from COVID-19.

V gene TRBV2 combines with J gene TRBJ1-1, with 9 bases matching TRBD1. The CDR3 is made up of 13 amino acids. Trimming took 6 bases from V and 11 from J; bases not matched to a gene: 10. CDR1 and CDR2 from the germline V gene are SNHLY and FYNNEI. The CDR3 spells CASRGTGMGLAFF. CDR3 in DNA: TGTGCCAGCAGGGGGACAGGGATGGGCCTGGCTTTCTTT. The full variable domain, its missing parts supplied by reference TRBV2 and TRBJ1-1, is EPEVTQTPSHQVTQMGQEVILRCVPISNHLYFYWYRQILGQKVEFLVSFYNNEISEKSEIFDDQFSVERPDGSNFTLKIRSTKLEDSAMYFCASRGTGMGLAFFGQGTRLTVV.

This clone was detected only once. This chain uses TRBV19 with TRBJ1-1; 7 positions agree with TRBD1. The CDR3 extends over 14 amino acids. V was pared by 5 bases and J by 5 bases, with 8 bases of the junction left unmatched. Germline V CDR1 and CDR2: LNHDA, SQIVND (reference sequence). CDR3 residues: CASSPRDRRTEAFF. The CDR3 DNA sequence: TGTGCCAGTAGTCCTCGGGACAGAAGGACTGAAGCTTTCTTT. The full variable domain, in which reference TRBV19 and TRBJ1-1 provide the parts outside the CDR3, is DGGITQSPKYLFRKEGQNVTLSCEQNLNHDAMYWYRQDPGQGLRLIYYSQIVNDFQKGDIAEGYSVSREKKESFPLTVTSAQKNPTAFYLCASSPRDRRTEAFFGQGTRLTVV.

This chain connects TRBV20-1 to TRBJ1-2, with D perhaps TRBD1 (5 bases). V lost 4 bases and J lost 7, with 10 bases in between. The germline gives CDR1 DFQATT, CDR2 SNEGSKA (reference sequence). The CDR3 covers 11 residues. CDR3 amino acids: CSATGPGGYTF. As DNA, the CDR3 is TGCAGTGCTACAGGGCCCGGTGGCTACACCTTC.

The rearrangement uses TRBV19 and TRBJ2-7; 9 nucleotides match TRBD1. CDR1 is LNHDA, CDR2 SQIVND, per germline (reference sequence). The junction had 8 bases not matched to a gene; V was cut back by 5 bases and J by 6 bases. CDR3 length: 14 amino acids. As DNA, the CDR3 is TGTGCCAGTAGTGTAGGGACAGGGTTGACCGAGCAGTACTTC. As protein: CASSVGTGLTEQYF.

This chain joins TRBV4-3 and TRBJ2-7; 7 bases are shared with TRBD1. Trimming removed 3 bases from V and 0 bases from J; junction bases left unmatched: 14. CDR3 length equals 18 residues. CDR1 and CDR2 from the germline V gene are LGHNA and YSLEER. CDR3 bases: TGCGCCAGCAGCCACGGGCTAACAGGGGCTGGAGGCTCCTACGAGCAGTACTTC. Protein product: CASSHGLTGAGGSYEQYF.

The chain joins TRBV15 to TRBJ2-5, with TRBD1 matching 7 bases. Germline V gene lookup returns CDR1 LNHNV and CDR2 YYDKDF (reference sequence). CDR3 length: 16 amino acids. Trimming cost V 0 bases and J 4 bases; bases outside gene matches: 8. CDR3 protein: CATSRDEGAGGETQYF. CDR3 nucleotides: TGTGCCACCAGCAGAGATGAGGGGGCAGGCGGAGAGACCCAGTACTTC.

The V and J genes are TRBV29-1 and TRBJ1-2; 7 bases match TRBD1. Trimming took 6 bases from V and 6 from J; bases not matched to a gene: 7. The CDR3 has 12 amino acids. CDR1 and CDR2 from the germline V gene are SQVTM and ANQGSEA. CDR3 region: CSVRVTGDGYTF. DNA of the CDR3: TGCAGCGTGAGGGTCACAGGGGATGGCTACACCTTC.

The chain links TRBV10-1 to TRBJ2-1, with 7 bases aligning to TRBD2. Unmatched junction bases numbered 9, after V lost 0 bases and J lost 4 bases. The germline V gene has CDR1 WNHNN and CDR2 SYGVQD (reference sequence). The CDR3 spans 17 residues. CDR3 nucleotide sequence: TGCGCCAGCAGTGAGTCGAGGAGCGGGGTTAGTTACAATGAGCAGTTCTTC. Its protein is CASSESRSGVSYNEQFF.

The genes are TRBV7-9 and TRBJ1-4; TRBD1 matches at 7 bases. CDR3 length equals 16 residues. The V gene end was trimmed by 0 bases and the J gene end by 5 bases; junction bases not matched to a gene: 6. Germline V gives CDR1 SEHNR, CDR2 FQNEAQ (reference sequence). The CDR3 region is CASSLALRTGNEKLFF. The CDR3 DNA follows: TGTGCCAGCAGCTTAGCTCTACGGACAGGCAATGAAAAACTGTTTTTT.

The rearrangement joins TRBV7-8 to TRBJ2-7, with D possibly matching TRBD1 (5 bases). V dropped 5 bases and J dropped 7 bases, with 24 bases sitting between them. The CDR3 is made up of 16 amino acids. CDR1 is SGHVS, CDR2 FQNEAQ, per germline. The CDR3 is CASSQQSGGGAGEQYF. CDR3 nucleotide sequence: TGTGCCAGCAGCCAACAATCCGGCGGTGGGGCAGGAGAGCAGTACTTC.

The rearrangement joins TRBV3-1 (or the pseudogene TRBV3-2) to TRBJ1-6, with a tentative D call TRBD1 (6 bases). Looked up from germline, CDR1 is LGHDT and CDR2 is YNNKEL (reference sequence). V was pared by 0 bases and J by 5 bases, with 8 bases between. This CDR3 has 15 amino acids. The CDR3 nucleotides read TGTGCCAGCAGCCAAGAGGACAGCCATAATTCACCCCTCCACTTT. It encodes CASSQEDSHNSPLHF.

The chain uses TRBV15 and TRBJ2-7; no firm D call. V dropped 0 bases and J dropped 0 bases, with 12 bases sitting between them. The germline V gene encodes CDR1 LNHNV and CDR2 YYDKDF (reference sequence). CDR3 length: 16 residues. The CDR3 sequence: CATSRDVTFSSYEQYF. CDR3 DNA sequence: TGTGCCACCAGCAGAGATGTGACTTTCAGCTCCTACGAGCAGTACTTC.

V usage is TRBV7-9 and J usage is TRBJ2-3; D is perhaps TRBD2 (6 bases). Trimming cost V 6 bases and J 1 base, with 14 bases left between them. The CDR3 covers 15 residues. Germline CDR1 reads SEHNR; CDR2 reads FQNEAQ (reference sequence). CDR3 nucleotides: TGTGCCAGCAGACCGGGAGCAGGCGGCACAGATACGCAGTATTTT. Protein sequence: CASRPGAGGTDTQYF. The full variable domain, in which reference TRBV7-9 and TRBJ2-3 provide the parts outside the CDR3, is DTGVSQNPRHKITKRGQNVTFRCDPISEHNRLYWYRQTLGQGPEFLTYFQNEAQLEKSRLLSDRFSAERPKGSFSTLEIQRTEQGDSAMYLCASRPGAGGTDTQYFGPGTRLTVL.

CDR3 loop: CASRLTGSPGYTF. Written as DNA, the CDR3 is TGTGCCAGCAGACTGACAGGGTCCCCGGGCTACACCTTC. The rearrangement links TRBV6-5 to TRBJ1-2; TRBD1 matches 7 bases. There are 13 residues in the CDR3. V shed 6 bases, J shed 8 bases, and the junction held 9 bases outside the gene matches. Germline V CDR1 and CDR2: MNHEY, SVGAGI.

This clone has just a few counts. The rearrangement joins TRBV6-5 to TRBJ2-3, with TRBD2 matching 8 bases. Unmatched junction bases numbered 7, after V lost 8 bases and J lost 0 bases. This CDR3 is 15 amino acids long. Germline V CDR1 and CDR2: MNHEY, SVGAGI. The CDR3 DNA reads TGTGCCAGCGTCCGAGCTAGCGGGAGCACAGATACGCAGTATTTT. Translation gives CASVRASGSTDTQYF.

This chain joins TRBV11-3 and TRBJ2-1; possibly TRBD2 for D (6 bases). CDR1 is SGHNT, CDR2 YENEEA, per germline. V lost 5 bases to trimming and J lost 7 bases, with 15 bases between them. The CDR3 covers 14 residues. The CDR3 DNA sequence: TGTGCCAGCAGCGCATCACGGGAGATTAATGAGCAGTTCTTC. Translation: CASSASREINEQFF.

This clone was picked up one time. The chain combines TRBV7-9 with TRBJ2-2; 11 nucleotides line up with TRBD2. J gave up 3 bases and V 0 bases, and 6 bases lay outside the gene matches. The CDR3 covers 18 residues. The germline V gene encodes CDR1 SEHNR and CDR2 FQNEAQ (reference sequence). The CDR3 DNA is TGTGCCAGCAGCTTAGCCTTAGCGGGAGGGCCAGACACCGGGGAGCTGTTTTTT. Translating it yields CASSLALAGGPDTGELFF.

The genes are TRBV28 and TRBJ1-2; D ambiguous. V shed 6 bases and J shed 5 bases, with 13 bases lying between them. CDR3 size: 13 residues. Germline CDR1 is MDHEN and CDR2 is SYDVKM. CDR3 region: CASRATRRYGYTF. The CDR3 nucleotides read TGTGCCAGCAGGGCGACACGCCGTTATGGCTACACCTTC.

In this sample, this clone turned up a few times. The J gene is TRBJ2-7, the V gene TRBV7-2; D may be TRBD2 (7 bases). Looked up from germline, CDR1 is SGHTA and CDR2 is FQGNSA. Trimming removed 8 bases from V and 6 bases from J, with 23 bases in between. This CDR3 is built from 15 residues. The CDR3 sequence: CASAISLGGGGEQYF. The DNA of the CDR3 is TGTGCCAGCGCCATATCCCTGGGAGGGGGTGGCGAGCAGTACTTC.

The rearrangement links TRBV19 to TRBJ2-1, with 8 bases lining up with TRBD1. Germline V gives CDR1 LNHDA, CDR2 SQIVND (reference sequence). This CDR3 has 13 amino acids. Germline trimming cut 8 bases from V and 6 bases from J; bases unmatched to any gene: 6. The CDR3 nucleotides are TGTGCCAGTTCAGTGACAGGGGCCAATGAGCAGTTCTTC. Its protein product is CASSVTGANEQFF.

The rearrangement uses TRBV20-1 and TRBJ1-5, with D uncertain. This CDR3 region has 14 residues. The germline CDR1 and CDR2 sequences are DFQATT and SNEGSKA (reference sequence). V was pared by 3 bases and J by 0 bases, with 9 bases between. The CDR3: CSASNSYSNQPQHF. In nucleotides, the CDR3 is TGCAGTGCTAGTAACAGTTATAGCAATCAGCCCCAGCATTTT.

The chain uses TRBV5-4 and TRBJ2-1; 13 nucleotides line up with TRBD2. V trimming: 4 bases; J trimming: 5 bases; junction bases outside the gene matches: 6. Germline V gives CDR1 SGHNT, CDR2 YYREEE (reference sequence). CDR3 length: 16 amino acids. DNA of the CDR3: TGTGCCAGCAGCCATATGGGACTAGCGGGAAACAATGAGCAGTTCTTC. It specifies CASSHMGLAGNNEQFF.

V gene TRBV6-5 combines with J gene TRBJ1-2, with 9 bases matching TRBD1. Germline values: CDR1 MNHEY, CDR2 SVGAGI. This CDR3 is 12 amino acids long. Trimming took 7 bases from V and 6 from J; bases not matched to a gene: 3. The CDR3 loop is CASTWTGDGYTF. CDR3 in DNA: TGTGCCAGCACTTGGACAGGGGATGGCTACACCTTC.

The genes are TRBV19 and TRBJ2-2, with 7 nucleotides matching TRBD1. The length of the CDR3 is 17 residues. Germline V gene data show CDR1 as LNHDA and CDR2 as SQIVND (reference sequence). Trimming at V came to 1 base and at J to 4 bases, leaving 9 bases not matched to a gene. CDR3 in amino acids: CASSIGGGRVGTGELFF. In nucleotides, the CDR3 is TGTGCCAGTAGTATAGGAGGGGGCAGGGTTGGCACCGGGGAGCTGTTTTTT.

The chain recombines TRBV18 with TRBJ2-5, with TRBD2 matching 7 bases. The CDR3 covers 14 residues. Germline V gene data show CDR1 as KGHSH and CDR2 as LQKENI. J lost 2 bases, V lost 4 bases, and 4 bases had no gene match. The DNA for the CDR3 is TGTGCCAGCTCACTCACTAGCGCACAAGAGACCCAGTACTTC. Its protein is CASSLTSAQETQYF. Complete variable domain (other parts from reference TRBV18 and TRBJ2-5): NAGVMQNPRHLVRRRGQEARLRCSPMKGHSHVYWYRQLPEEGLKFMVYLQKENIIDESGMPKERFSAEFPKEGPSILRIQQVVRGDSAAYFCASSLTSAQETQYFGPGTRLLVL.